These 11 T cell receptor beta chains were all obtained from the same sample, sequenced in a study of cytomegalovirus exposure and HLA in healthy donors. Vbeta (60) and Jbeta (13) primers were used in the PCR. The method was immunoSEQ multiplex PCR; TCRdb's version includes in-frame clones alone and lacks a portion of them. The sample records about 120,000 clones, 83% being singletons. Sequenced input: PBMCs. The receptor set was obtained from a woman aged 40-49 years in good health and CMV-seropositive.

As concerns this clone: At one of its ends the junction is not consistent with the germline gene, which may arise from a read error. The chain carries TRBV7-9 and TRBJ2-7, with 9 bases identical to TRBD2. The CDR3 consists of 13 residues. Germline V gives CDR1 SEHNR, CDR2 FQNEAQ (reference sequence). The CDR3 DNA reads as TGTTCCAGCATGCCTAGCGGGATGTACGAGCAGTACTTC. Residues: CSSMPSGMYEQYF. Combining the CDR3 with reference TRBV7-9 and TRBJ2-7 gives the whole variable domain DTGVSQNPRHKITKRGQNVTFRCDPISEHNRLYWYRQTLGQGPEFLTYFQNEAQLEKSRLLSDRFSAERPKGSFSTLEIQRTEQGDSAMYLCSSMPSGMYEQYFGPGTRLTVT.

CDR3 loop: CASSPPLGANVLTF. The CDR3 coding sequence is TGTGCCAGCAGTCCTCCCTTAGGGGCCAACGTCCTGACTTTC. The chain joins TRBV9 to TRBJ2-6; D not resolved. The germline gives CDR1 SGDLS, CDR2 YYNGEE. The CDR3 is 14 amino acids. The V and J ends lost 5 bases and 4 bases respectively, with 10 bases between them.

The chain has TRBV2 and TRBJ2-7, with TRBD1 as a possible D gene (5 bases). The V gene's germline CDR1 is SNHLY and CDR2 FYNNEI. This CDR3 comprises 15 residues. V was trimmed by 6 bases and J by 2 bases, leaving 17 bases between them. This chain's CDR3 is CASSRDSPKAYEQYF. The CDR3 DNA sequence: TGTGCCAGCAGCCGCGACAGCCCAAAGGCCTACGAGCAGTACTTC. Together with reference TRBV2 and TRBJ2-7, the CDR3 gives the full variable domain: EPEVTQTPSHQVTQMGQEVILRCVPISNHLYFYWYRQILGQKVEFLVSFYNNEISEKSEIFDDQFSVERPDGSNFTLKIRSTKLEDSAMYFCASSRDSPKAYEQYFGPGTRLTVT.

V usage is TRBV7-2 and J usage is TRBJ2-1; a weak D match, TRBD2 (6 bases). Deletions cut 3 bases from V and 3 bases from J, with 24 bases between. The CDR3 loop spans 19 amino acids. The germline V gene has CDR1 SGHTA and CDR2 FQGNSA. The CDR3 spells CASSFTTAGALLGYNEQFF. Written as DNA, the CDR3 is TGTGCCAGCAGCTTTACCACAGCGGGCGCTTTGTTGGGCTACAATGAGCAGTTCTTC.

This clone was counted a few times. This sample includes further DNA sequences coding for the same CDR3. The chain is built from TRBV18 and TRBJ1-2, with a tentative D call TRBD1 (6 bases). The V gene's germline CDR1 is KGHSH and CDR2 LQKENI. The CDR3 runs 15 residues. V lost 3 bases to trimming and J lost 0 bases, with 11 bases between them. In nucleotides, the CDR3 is TGTGCCAGCTCACCTCAGGGGCTCGCTAACTATGGCTACACCTTC. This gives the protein CASSPQGLANYGYTF.

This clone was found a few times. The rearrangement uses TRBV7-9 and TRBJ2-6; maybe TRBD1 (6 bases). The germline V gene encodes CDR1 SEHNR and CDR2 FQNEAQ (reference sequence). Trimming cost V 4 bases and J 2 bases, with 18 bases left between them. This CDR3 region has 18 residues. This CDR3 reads CASSSDRQVYPGANVLTF. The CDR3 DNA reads TGTGCCAGCAGCTCAGACCGACAGGTATATCCTGGGGCCAACGTCCTGACTTTC.

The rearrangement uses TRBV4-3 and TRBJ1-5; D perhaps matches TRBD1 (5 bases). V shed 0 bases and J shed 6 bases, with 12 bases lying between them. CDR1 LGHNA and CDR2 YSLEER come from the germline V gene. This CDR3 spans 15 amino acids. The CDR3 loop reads CASSQELVQGQPQHF. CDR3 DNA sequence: TGCGCCAGCAGCCAAGAATTGGTTCAGGGTCAGCCCCAGCATTTT.

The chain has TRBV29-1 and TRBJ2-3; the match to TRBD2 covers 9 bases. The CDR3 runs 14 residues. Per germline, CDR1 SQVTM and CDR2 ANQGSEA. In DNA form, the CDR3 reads TGCACAGTTAGCGGGAGAACCTCCACAGATACGCAGTATTTT. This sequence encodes CTVSGRTSTDTQYF.

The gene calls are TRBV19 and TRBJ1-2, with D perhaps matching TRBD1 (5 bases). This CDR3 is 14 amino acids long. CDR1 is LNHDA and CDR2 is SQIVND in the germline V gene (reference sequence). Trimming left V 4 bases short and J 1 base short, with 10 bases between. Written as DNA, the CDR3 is TGTGCCAGTAGTAGACTCGACAGTAACTATGGCTACACCTTC. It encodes CASSRLDSNYGYTF.

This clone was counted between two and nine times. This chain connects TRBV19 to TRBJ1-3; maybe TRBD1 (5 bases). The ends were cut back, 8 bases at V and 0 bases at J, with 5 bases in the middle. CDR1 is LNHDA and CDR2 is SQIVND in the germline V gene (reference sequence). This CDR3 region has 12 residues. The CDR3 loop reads CASQGSGNTIYF. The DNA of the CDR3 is TGTGCCAGTCAGGGCTCTGGAAACACCATATATTTT.

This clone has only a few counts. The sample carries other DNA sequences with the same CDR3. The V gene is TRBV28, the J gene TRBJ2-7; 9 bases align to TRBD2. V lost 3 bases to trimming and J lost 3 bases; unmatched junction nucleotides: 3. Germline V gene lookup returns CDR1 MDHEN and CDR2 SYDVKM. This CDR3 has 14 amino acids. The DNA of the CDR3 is TGTGCCAGCAGTTTGACTAGCGGCAGCTACGAGCAGTACTTC. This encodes CASSLTSGSYEQYF.